Following are 30 T cell receptor beta chains from one sample sequenced in a study of blood T cell repertoires in COVID-19 (dated by TCRdb to the early 2020s). Library method: the immunoSEQ multiplex PCR assay. Not all clones reach the TCRdb copy of this immuneACCESS table, which keeps in-frame sequences only. Checked studies attribute under half of the gap to unresolved V genes and leave the rest unexplained. The sample table lists over 50,000 clones, just over 85% of them with a count of one. About 11% of the sample is in the top ten clones. The sequencing input was peripheral blood. These receptors were obtained from a man aged 65 to 85 with active COVID-19.

For the CDR3, the DNA is TGTGCCAGCATCCTGTCCTACGAGCAGTACTTC. Its translation is CASILSYEQYF. The chain employs TRBV6-5 and TRBJ2-7; D remains ambiguous. This CDR3 contains 11 residues. Germline assignment: CDR1 MNHEY and CDR2 SVGAGI. Trimming shortened V by 7 bases and J by 1 base, and 5 bases separated the two germline ends.

V is TRBV20-1 and J is TRBJ2-7; a possible D gene is TRBD1 (5 bases). Germline loops: CDR1 DFQATT, CDR2 SNEGSKA (reference sequence). The ends were cut back, 4 bases at V and 7 bases at J, with 11 bases in the middle. The CDR3 contains 11 residues. The CDR3 DNA reads TGCAGTGCTACAGGGTTGAGTGAGCAGTACTTC. As protein: CSATGLSEQYF.

The chain links TRBV5-4 to TRBJ2-5, with a tentative D call TRBD2 (6 bases). The CDR3 length is 14 residues. The V end lost 5 bases, the J end lost 1 base, and 12 bases lay between the germline ends. Germline CDR1 SGHNT, CDR2 YYREEE (reference sequence). DNA for the CDR3: TGTGCCAGCAGTTCGGGGGTCTCCCAAGAGACCCAGTACTTC. Translating gives CASSSGVSQETQYF.

J is TRBJ2-5 and V is TRBV24-1; D might be TRBD2 (6 bases). Per germline, CDR1 KGHDR and CDR2 SFDVKD. Trimming shortened V by 4 bases and J by 5 bases, and 16 bases separated the two germline ends. The CDR3 consists of 15 residues. Written as DNA, the CDR3 is TGTGCCACCAGTGACGCCCGCCAGGGAGGCGAGACCCAGTACTTC. This sequence encodes CATSDARQGGETQYF.

This chain uses TRBV2 with TRBJ1-1; D is possibly TRBD1 (5 bases). This CDR3 has 19 residues. Germline V lookup: CDR1 SNHLY, CDR2 FYNNEI. With 1 base removed from V and 4 bases from J, the gap between germline ends came to 25 bases. The CDR3 spells CASSEGVRGKGAISTEAFF. The CDR3 DNA reads as TGTGCCAGCAGTGAAGGTGTTCGGGGGAAAGGGGCAATTAGCACTGAAGCTTTCTTT.

The rearrangement joins TRBV19 to TRBJ1-6, with D possibly TRBD1 on 5 matching bases. This CDR3 region has 13 residues. The ends were cut back, 7 bases at V and 5 bases at J, with 9 bases in the middle. Germline V gene data show CDR1 as LNHDA and CDR2 as SQIVND (reference sequence). In DNA form, the CDR3 reads TGTGCCAGTAAGACAGCGAATAATTCACCCCTCCACTTT. Encoded protein: CASKTANNSPLHF.

The chain carries TRBV12-5 and TRBJ2-1, with D possibly matching TRBD1 (8 bases). Between the trimmed V and J ends, which lost 4 bases and 3 bases, there was a span of 13 bases. The CDR3 runs to 15 residues. Germline V gene data show CDR1 as LGHNT and CDR2 as FRNRAP. CDR3 bases: TGTGCTAGTGGTTCACAGGGGGGGAACTACAATGAGCAGTTCTTC. This encodes CASGSQGGNYNEQFF.

This clone was recorded once. This chain connects TRBV6-6 to TRBJ2-1; 10 bases line up with TRBD2. Germline CDR1 and CDR2: MNHNY and SVGAGI (reference sequence). V trimming: 5 bases; J trimming: 6 bases; junction bases outside the gene matches: 7. The CDR3 contains 15 residues. The CDR3 reads CASSQVAGGLNEQFF. The CDR3 nucleotides read TGTGCCAGCAGTCAAGTAGCGGGGGGCCTCAATGAGCAGTTCTTC.

The chain combines TRBV12-5 with TRBJ2-1; TRBD2 matches at 9 bases. This CDR3 is built from 17 residues. Per germline, CDR1 LGHNT and CDR2 FRNRAP. Trimming at V came to 2 bases and at J to 6 bases, leaving 11 bases not matched to a gene. The CDR3 region is CASGLTHRAGGRNEQFF. In nucleotides, the CDR3 is TGTGCTAGTGGTTTGACCCATAGAGCGGGGGGACGCAATGAGCAGTTCTTC.

The CDR3 DNA sequence: TGTGCCAGCTCATCCAGGGGGCGCGGGGCTTTCTTT. Protein: CASSSRGRGAFF. This chain uses TRBV18 with TRBJ1-1, with TRBD1 matching 8 bases. The CDR3 runs to 12 residues. The germline gives CDR1 KGHSH, CDR2 LQKENI. V was pared by 5 bases and J by 11 bases, with 7 bases of the junction left unmatched.

The chain uses TRBV19 and TRBJ2-2; D gene ambiguous. V lost 4 bases and J 4 bases, leaving 13 bases between the germline ends. This CDR3 comprises 15 residues. CDR1 is LNHDA and CDR2 is SQIVND in the germline V gene (reference sequence). Here the CDR3 reads CASSKAAPGTGELFF. The CDR3 DNA reads TGTGCCAGTAGTAAGGCGGCCCCGGGCACCGGGGAGCTGTTTTTT.

The rearrangement joins TRBV5-6 to TRBJ2-7; D is perhaps TRBD1 (6 bases). The germline V and J ends were trimmed by 2 bases and 0 bases, with 9 bases remaining between them. The germline V gene has CDR1 SGHDT and CDR2 YYEEEE. There are 14 residues in the CDR3. CDR3 residues: CASSFGTISYEQYF. Written as DNA, the CDR3 is TGTGCCAGCAGCTTCGGGACAATCTCCTACGAGCAGTACTTC.

The chain couples TRBV19 to TRBJ2-7, with 9 nucleotides matching TRBD1. Germline V gives CDR1 LNHDA, CDR2 SQIVND (reference sequence). The CDR3 spans 15 residues. J gave up 5 bases and V 3 bases, and 8 bases lay outside the gene matches. DNA for the CDR3: TGTGCCAGTAGTATCGATACAGGGGGCTACGACGAGCAGTACTTC. This sequence encodes CASSIDTGGYDEQYF. Drawing the rest from reference TRBV19 and TRBJ2-7, the complete variable domain is DGGITQSPKYLFRKEGQNVTLSCEQNLNHDAMYWYRQDPGQGLRLIYYSQIVNDFQKGDIAEGYSVSREKKESFPLTVTSAQKNPTAFYLCASSIDTGGYDEQYFGPGTRLTVT.

This clone was observed a few times. The chain combines TRBV6-1 with TRBJ2-3; possibly TRBD2 for D (7 bases). CDR3 length equals 16 residues. Trimming took 1 base from V and 6 from J, leaving 17 bases between them. The V gene's germline CDR1 is MNHNS and CDR2 SASEGT. CDR3 sequence reads: CASSEGEGGLSDTQYF. Here the CDR3 DNA reads TGTGCCAGCAGTGAAGGGGAGGGGGGTCTGTCGGATACGCAGTATTTT.

V and J are TRBV7-2 and TRBJ1-2; a weak D match, TRBD1 (6 bases). Between the trimmed V and J ends, which lost 5 bases and 2 bases, there was a span of 12 bases. This CDR3 spans 14 amino acids. Germline CDR1 and CDR2: SGHTA and FQGNSA. As DNA, the CDR3 is TGTGCCAGCAGCGCACCGGGGGGCAACTATGGCTACACCTTC. It codes for CASSAPGGNYGYTF.

This clone was recorded only once. The rearrangement joins TRBV4-2 to TRBJ2-3; a weak D match, TRBD1 (6 bases). V was pared by 0 bases and J by 4 bases, with 17 bases between. This CDR3 contains 17 residues. The germline V gene encodes CDR1 LGHNA and CDR2 YNFKEQ. The CDR3 nucleotides are TGTGCCAGCAGCCAAGATTGGGGGCAGGGCGCCGCAGATACGCAGTATTTT. Protein sequence: CASSQDWGQGAADTQYF.

The rearrangement joins TRBV4-1 to TRBJ2-1; TRBD2 might be the D (6 bases). The CDR3 consists of 18 residues. Trimming shortened V by 0 bases and J by 0 bases, and 15 bases separated the two germline ends. From germline, CDR1 is MGHRA and CDR2 YSYEKL. CDR3 nucleotides: TGCGCCAGCAGCCAAGAAAGAACTAGCTCAAGCTCCTACAATGAGCAGTTCTTC. It encodes CASSQERTSSSSYNEQFF.

J is TRBJ1-3 and V is TRBV21-1. TRBV21-1 is a pseudogene segment. The CDR3 has 16 amino acids. The CDR3 DNA sequence: TGTGCCAGCAGCAAAGCCGTCCTGAGCTCTGGAAACACCATATATTTT. Its translation is CASSKAVLSSGNTIYF.

J is TRBJ1-5 and V is TRBV2; D is possibly TRBD1 (5 bases). The germline V gene encodes CDR1 SNHLY and CDR2 FYNNEI. Trimming stripped 3 bases from V and 6 bases from J, with 15 bases between. CDR3 size: 15 residues. In DNA, the CDR3 is TGTGCCAGCAGTGATGGGCAGGGTAGAGTTCAGCCCCAGCATTTT. As protein: CASSDGQGRVQPQHF.

This chain joins TRBV13 and TRBJ2-7, with 9 positions matching TRBD2. The germline CDR1 and CDR2 sequences are PRHDT and FYEKMQ (reference sequence). The CDR3 totals 16 residues. Losses at the gene ends were 5 bases for V and 0 bases for J; bases not matched to a gene: 8. In nucleotides, the CDR3 is TGTGCCAGCAGCCACACCGGGACTAGCAACTCCTACGAGCAGTACTTC. Its translation is CASSHTGTSNSYEQYF.

This chain connects TRBV2 to TRBJ2-2; D possibly corresponds to TRBD1 (5 bases). The CDR3 has 15 amino acids. CDR1 and CDR2 (germline): SNHLY, FYNNEI. V lost 4 bases and J lost 4, with 13 bases in between. The CDR3 loop reads CASSGQLGSTGELFF. DNA of the CDR3: TGTGCCAGCAGTGGACAGTTAGGTTCCACCGGGGAGCTGTTTTTT.

The chain combines TRBV2 with TRBJ2-2, with D possibly matching TRBD1 (5 bases). The V end was cut by 6 bases, the J end by 6 bases, with 11 bases between. Germline CDR1 reads SNHLY; CDR2 reads FYNNEI. The CDR3 is 13 residues long. The CDR3 region is CASRAGWAGELFF. The CDR3 DNA sequence: TGTGCCAGCAGGGCAGGGTGGGCCGGGGAGCTGTTTTTT.

This clone showed up just a few times. V is TRBV11-3 and J is TRBJ2-7; D is ambiguous. Germline V CDR1 and CDR2: SGHNT, YENEEA. The CDR3 loop spans 14 amino acids. The germline V and J ends were trimmed by 2 bases and 4 bases, with 12 bases remaining between them. CDR3 bases: TGTGCCAGCAGCTTAACTCCCTCCTCGTACGAGCAGTACTTC. Protein: CASSLTPSSYEQYF.

This clone was seen more than once but under ten times. The chain links TRBV6-6 to TRBJ2-2; possible D gene TRBD1, 6 bases. The CDR3 spans 15 residues. Germline V gene data show CDR1 as MNHNY and CDR2 as SVGAGI (reference sequence). V was shortened by 4 bases and J by 0 bases, with 9 bases between the two germline ends. In DNA form, the CDR3 reads TGTGCCAGCAGTTGGGGGCAGACGAACACCGGGGAGCTGTTTTTT. Translating gives CASSWGQTNTGELFF.

The gene calls are TRBV7-9 and TRBJ2-7, with 7 bases fitting TRBD1. Looked up from germline, CDR1 is SEHNR and CDR2 is FQNEAQ (reference sequence). The CDR3 runs 14 residues. J lost 3 bases, V lost 5 bases, and 7 bases had no gene match. The CDR3: CASSHRDRYYEQYF. The CDR3 DNA reads as TGTGCCAGCAGCCACCGGGACAGATACTACGAGCAGTACTTC. Complete variable domain (other parts from reference TRBV7-9 and TRBJ2-7): DTGVSQNPRHKITKRGQNVTFRCDPISEHNRLYWYRQTLGQGPEFLTYFQNEAQLEKSRLLSDRFSAERPKGSFSTLEIQRTEQGDSAMYLCASSHRDRYYEQYFGPGTRLTVT.

V gene TRBV7-9 combines with J gene TRBJ1-1, with D perhaps matching TRBD1 (6 bases). The V gene's germline CDR1 is SEHNR and CDR2 FQNEAQ (reference sequence). The CDR3 is made up of 16 amino acids. Trimming took off 2 bases at V and 1 base at J, with 14 bases between the two ends. CDR3 region: CASSLSRAGANTEAFF. The CDR3 region has the DNA TGTGCCAGCAGCTTATCCCGGGCAGGGGCGAACACTGAAGCTTTCTTT.

This chain links TRBV12-5 with TRBJ2-5; TRBD1 agrees at 8 bases. V lost 4 bases to trimming and J lost 6 bases; unmatched junction nucleotides: 4. The V gene's germline CDR1 is LGHNT and CDR2 FRNRAP. The CDR3 totals 13 residues. The CDR3 spells CASGWTGMKTQYF. As DNA, the CDR3 is TGTGCTAGTGGTTGGACAGGGATGAAGACCCAGTACTTC.

DNA for the CDR3: TGTGCCAGCAGCGGGGCGCCGCGGTCCTCTGGGGCCAACGTCCTGACTTTC. Translation: CASSGAPRSSGANVLTF. The chain employs TRBV7-3 and TRBJ2-6; D perhaps matches TRBD1 (5 bases). The V end was cut by 5 bases, the J end by 0 bases, with 14 bases between. The length of the CDR3 is 17 residues. Germline lookup yields CDR1 SGHTA and CDR2 FQGTGA.

The chain has TRBV2 and TRBJ1-4; D may be TRBD1 (5 bases). V was cut by 4 bases and J by 4 bases, with 16 bases left in between. CDR3 length: 16 residues. Germline-derived CDR1 and CDR2 are SNHLY and FYNNEI. The chain's CDR3 is CASSVFSGGGNEKLFF. In DNA, the CDR3 is TGTGCCAGCAGTGTATTTTCCGGGGGGGGTAATGAAAAACTGTTTTTT.

The rearrangement uses TRBV18 and TRBJ2-1; D uncertain. The CDR3 consists of 12 residues. Germline CDR1 is KGHSH and CDR2 is LQKENI. V shed 1 base and J shed 6 bases, with 4 bases lying between them. CDR3 protein: CASSPLLNEQFF. In nucleotides, the CDR3 is TGTGCCAGCTCACCACTTCTCAATGAGCAGTTCTTC.